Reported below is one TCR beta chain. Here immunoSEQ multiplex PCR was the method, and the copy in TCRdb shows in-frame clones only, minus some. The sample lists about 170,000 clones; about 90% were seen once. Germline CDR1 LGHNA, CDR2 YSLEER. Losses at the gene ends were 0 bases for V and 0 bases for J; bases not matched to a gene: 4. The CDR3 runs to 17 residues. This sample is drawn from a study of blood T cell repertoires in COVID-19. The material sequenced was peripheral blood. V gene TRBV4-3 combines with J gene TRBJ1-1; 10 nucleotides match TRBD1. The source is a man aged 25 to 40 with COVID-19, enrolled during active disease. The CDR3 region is CASSQEKGTGVNTEAFF. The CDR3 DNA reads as TGCGCCAGCAGCCAAGAAAAAGGGACAGGGGTGAACACTGAAGCTTTCTTT.